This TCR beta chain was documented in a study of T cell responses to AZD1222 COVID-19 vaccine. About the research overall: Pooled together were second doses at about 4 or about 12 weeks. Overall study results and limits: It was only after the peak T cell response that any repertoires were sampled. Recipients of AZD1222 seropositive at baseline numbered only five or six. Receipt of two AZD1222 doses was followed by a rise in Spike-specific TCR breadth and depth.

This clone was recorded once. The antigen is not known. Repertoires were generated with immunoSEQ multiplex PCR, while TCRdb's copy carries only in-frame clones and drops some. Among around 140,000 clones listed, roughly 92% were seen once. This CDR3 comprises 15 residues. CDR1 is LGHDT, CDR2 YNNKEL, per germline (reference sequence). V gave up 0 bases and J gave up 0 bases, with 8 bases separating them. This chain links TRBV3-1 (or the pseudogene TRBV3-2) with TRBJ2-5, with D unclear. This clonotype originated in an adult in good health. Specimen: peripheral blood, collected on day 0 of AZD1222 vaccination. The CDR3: CASSQDPRYQETQYF. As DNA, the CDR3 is TGTGCCAGCAGCCAAGATCCCAGATACCAAGAGACCCAGTACTTC.